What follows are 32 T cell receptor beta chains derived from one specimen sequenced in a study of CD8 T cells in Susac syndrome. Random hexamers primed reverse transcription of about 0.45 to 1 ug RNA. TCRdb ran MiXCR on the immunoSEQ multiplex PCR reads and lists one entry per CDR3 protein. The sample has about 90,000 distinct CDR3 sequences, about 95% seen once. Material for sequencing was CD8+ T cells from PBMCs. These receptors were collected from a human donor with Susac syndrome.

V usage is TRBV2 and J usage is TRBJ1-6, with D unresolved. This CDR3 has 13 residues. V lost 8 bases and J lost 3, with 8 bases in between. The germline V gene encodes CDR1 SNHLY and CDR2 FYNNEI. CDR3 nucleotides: TGTGCCAGCGTCGGACGCTATAATTCACCCCTCCACTTT. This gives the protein CASVGRYNSPLHF.

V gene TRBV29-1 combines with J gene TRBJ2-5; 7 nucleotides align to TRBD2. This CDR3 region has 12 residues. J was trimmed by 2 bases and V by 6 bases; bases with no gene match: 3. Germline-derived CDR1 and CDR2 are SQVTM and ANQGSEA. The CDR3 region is CSVWGGQETQYF. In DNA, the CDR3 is TGCAGCGTCTGGGGGGGTCAAGAGACCCAGTACTTC.

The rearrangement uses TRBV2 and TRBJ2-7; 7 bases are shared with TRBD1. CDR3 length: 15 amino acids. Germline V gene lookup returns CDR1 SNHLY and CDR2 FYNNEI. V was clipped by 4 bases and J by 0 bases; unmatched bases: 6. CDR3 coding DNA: TGTGCCAGCAGTGGGGTACAGGGGTTCTCCTACGAGCAGTACTTC. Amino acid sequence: CASSGVQGFSYEQYF.

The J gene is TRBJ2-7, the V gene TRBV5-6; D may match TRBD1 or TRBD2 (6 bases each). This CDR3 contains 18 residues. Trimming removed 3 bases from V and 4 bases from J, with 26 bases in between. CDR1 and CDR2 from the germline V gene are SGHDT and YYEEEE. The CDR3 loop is CASSSGRGTTPPYYEQYF. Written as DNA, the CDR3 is TGTGCCAGCAGCTCTGGACGGGGGACAACCCCCCCGTATTACGAGCAGTACTTC.

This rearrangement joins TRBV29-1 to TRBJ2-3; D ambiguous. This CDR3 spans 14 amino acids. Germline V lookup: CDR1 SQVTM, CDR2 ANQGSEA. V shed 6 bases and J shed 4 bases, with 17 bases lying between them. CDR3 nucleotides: TGCAGCGTGTCGGTAACGGACCGGGCAGATACGCAGTATTTT. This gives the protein CSVSVTDRADTQYF.

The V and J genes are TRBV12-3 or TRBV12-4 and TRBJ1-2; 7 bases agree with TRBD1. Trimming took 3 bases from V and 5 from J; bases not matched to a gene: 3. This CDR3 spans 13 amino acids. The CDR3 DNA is TGTGCCAGCAGTTTGGCGGGACAGTATGGCTACACCTTC. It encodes CASSLAGQYGYTF.

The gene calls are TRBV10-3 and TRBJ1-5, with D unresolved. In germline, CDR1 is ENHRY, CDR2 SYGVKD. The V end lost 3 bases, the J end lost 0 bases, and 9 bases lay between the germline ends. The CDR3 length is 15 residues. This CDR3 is CAISDKGLSNQPQHF. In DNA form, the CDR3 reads TGTGCCATCAGTGATAAAGGGCTTAGCAATCAGCCCCAGCATTTT.

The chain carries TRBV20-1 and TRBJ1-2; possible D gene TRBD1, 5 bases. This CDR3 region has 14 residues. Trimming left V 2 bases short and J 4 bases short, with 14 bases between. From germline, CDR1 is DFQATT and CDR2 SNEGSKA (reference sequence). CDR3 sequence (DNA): TGCAGTGCTAGATTCCAGGGTGTACTCTATGGCTACACCTTC. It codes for CSARFQGVLYGYTF.

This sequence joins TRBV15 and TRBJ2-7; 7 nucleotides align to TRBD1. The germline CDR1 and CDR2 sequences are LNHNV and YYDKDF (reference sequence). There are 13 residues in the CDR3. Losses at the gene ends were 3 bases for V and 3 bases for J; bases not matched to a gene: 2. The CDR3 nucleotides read TGTGCCACCAGCAGCAACAGGGGCTACGAGCAGTACTTC. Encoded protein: CATSSNRGYEQYF.

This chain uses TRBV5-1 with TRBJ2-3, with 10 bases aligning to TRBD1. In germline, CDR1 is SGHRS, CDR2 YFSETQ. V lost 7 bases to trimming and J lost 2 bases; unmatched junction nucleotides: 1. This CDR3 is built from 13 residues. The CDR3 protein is CASGTGDTDTQYF. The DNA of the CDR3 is TGCGCCAGCGGGACAGGGGACACAGATACGCAGTATTTT.

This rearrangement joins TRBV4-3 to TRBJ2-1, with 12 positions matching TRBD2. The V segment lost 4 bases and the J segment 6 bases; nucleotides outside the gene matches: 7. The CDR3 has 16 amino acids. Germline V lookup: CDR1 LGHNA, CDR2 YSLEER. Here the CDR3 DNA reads TGCGCCAGCAGCCGCCCTACTAGCGGGGGGCGCAATGAGCAGTTCTTC. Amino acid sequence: CASSRPTSGGRNEQFF.

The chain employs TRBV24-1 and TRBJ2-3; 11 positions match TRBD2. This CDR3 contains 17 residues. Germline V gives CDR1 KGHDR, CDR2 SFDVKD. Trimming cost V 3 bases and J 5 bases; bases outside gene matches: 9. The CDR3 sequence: CATSDPLLAGVGDTQYF. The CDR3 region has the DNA TGTGCCACCAGTGATCCATTACTAGCGGGGGTAGGAGATACGCAGTATTTT.

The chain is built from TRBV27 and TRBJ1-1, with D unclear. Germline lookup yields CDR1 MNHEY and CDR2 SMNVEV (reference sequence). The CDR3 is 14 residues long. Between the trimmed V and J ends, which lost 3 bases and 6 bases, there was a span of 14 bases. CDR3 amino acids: CASSFGPTRAEAFF. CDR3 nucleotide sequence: TGTGCCAGCAGTTTTGGGCCGACCCGCGCTGAAGCTTTCTTT.

Here the CDR3 DNA reads TGCAGTGCTCCAACCCGCTACGAGCAGTACTTC. It translates to CSAPTRYEQYF. The V gene is TRBV20-1, the J gene TRBJ2-7; D ambiguous. Germline V gene sequence: CDR1 DFQATT, CDR2 SNEGSKA (reference sequence). Trimming cost V 5 bases and J 3 bases, with 8 bases left between them. This CDR3 is 11 amino acids long.

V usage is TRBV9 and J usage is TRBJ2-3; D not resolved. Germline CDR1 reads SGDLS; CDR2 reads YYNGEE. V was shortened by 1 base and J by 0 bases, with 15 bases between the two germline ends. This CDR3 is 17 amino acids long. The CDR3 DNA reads TGTGCCAGCAGCGTAAGGTCACTCCAAGAGAGCACAGATACGCAGTATTTT. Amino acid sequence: CASSVRSLQESTDTQYF.

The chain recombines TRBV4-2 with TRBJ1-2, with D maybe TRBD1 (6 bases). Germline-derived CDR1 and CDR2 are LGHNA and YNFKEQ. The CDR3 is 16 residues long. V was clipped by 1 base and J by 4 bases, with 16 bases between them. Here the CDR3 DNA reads TGTGCCAGCAGCCAAGTCTTCGAAGGGACACCCTATGGCTACACCTTC. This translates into CASSQVFEGTPYGYTF.

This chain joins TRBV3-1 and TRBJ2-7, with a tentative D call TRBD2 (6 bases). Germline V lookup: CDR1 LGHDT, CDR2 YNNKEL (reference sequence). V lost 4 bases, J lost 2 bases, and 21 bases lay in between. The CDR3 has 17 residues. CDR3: CASSRLADGGVTYEQYF. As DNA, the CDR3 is TGTGCCAGCAGCCGCTTAGCGGACGGAGGGGTTACCTACGAGCAGTACTTC.

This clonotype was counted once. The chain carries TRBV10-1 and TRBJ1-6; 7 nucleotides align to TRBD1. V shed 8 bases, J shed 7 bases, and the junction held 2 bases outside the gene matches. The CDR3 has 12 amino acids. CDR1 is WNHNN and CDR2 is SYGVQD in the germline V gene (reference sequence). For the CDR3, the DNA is TGCGCCAGCCGGGACAGCAATTCACCCCTCCACTTT. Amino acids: CASRDSNSPLHF.

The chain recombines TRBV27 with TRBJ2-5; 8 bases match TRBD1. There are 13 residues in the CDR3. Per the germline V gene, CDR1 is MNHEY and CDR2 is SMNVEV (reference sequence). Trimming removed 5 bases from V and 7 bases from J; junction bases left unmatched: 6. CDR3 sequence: CASSGRQGRTQYF. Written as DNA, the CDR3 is TGTGCCAGCAGTGGAAGACAGGGGAGGACCCAGTACTTC.

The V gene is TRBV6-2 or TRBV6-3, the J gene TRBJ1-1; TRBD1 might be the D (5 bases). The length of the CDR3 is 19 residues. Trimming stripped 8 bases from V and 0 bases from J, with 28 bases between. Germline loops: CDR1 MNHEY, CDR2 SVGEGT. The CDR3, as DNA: TGTGCCAGCTTCACCCCGGGGACCTCCGGGAATAGGATGAACACTGAAGCTTTCTTT. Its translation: CASFTPGTSGNRMNTEAFF.

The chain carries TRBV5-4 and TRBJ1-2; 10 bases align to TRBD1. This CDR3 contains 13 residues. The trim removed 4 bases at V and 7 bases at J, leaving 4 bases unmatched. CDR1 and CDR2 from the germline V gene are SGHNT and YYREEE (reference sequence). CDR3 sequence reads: CASSVTGGRGYTF. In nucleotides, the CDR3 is TGTGCCAGCAGCGTGACAGGGGGCCGTGGCTACACCTTC.

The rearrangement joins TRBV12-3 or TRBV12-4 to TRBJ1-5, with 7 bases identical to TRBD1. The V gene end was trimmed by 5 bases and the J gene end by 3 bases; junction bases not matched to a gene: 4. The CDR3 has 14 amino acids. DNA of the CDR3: TGTGCCAGCAGTCACAGGGGAAACAATCAGCCCCAGCATTTT. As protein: CASSHRGNNQPQHF.

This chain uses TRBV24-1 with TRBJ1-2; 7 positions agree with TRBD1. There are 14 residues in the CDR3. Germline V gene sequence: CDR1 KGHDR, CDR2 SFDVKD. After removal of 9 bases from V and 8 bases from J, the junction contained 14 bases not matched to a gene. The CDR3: CATGTDSGAGGYTF. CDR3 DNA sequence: TGTGCCACCGGGACAGATTCCGGAGCGGGAGGCTACACCTTC.

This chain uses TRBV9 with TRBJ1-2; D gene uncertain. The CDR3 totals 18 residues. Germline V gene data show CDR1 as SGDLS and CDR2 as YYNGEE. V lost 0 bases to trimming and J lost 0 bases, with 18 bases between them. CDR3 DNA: TGTGCCAGCAGCGTAGAAGGGTCAAAAGGGCCCCCTAACTATGGCTACACCTTC. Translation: CASSVEGSKGPPNYGYTF.

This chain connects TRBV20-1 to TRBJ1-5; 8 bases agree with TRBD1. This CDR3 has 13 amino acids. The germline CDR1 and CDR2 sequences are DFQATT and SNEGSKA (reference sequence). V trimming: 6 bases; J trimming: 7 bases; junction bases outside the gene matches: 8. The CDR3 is CSARGPGAQPQHF. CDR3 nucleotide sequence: TGCAGTGCCAGGGGGCCAGGGGCCCAGCCCCAGCATTTT.

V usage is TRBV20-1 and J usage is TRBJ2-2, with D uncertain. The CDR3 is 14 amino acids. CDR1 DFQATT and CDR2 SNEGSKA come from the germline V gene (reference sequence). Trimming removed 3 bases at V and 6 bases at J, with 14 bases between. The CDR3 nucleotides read TGCAGTGCTAGCCTAACAATAGGTCCCGGGGAGCTGTTTTTT. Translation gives CSASLTIGPGELFF.

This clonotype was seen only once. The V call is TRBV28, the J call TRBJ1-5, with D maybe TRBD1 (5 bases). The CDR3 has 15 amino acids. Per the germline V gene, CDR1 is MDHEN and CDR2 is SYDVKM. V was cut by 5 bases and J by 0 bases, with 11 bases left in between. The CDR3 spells CASSPGTFSNQPQHF. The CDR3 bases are TGTGCCAGCAGTCCAGGGACGTTTAGCAATCAGCCCCAGCATTTT.

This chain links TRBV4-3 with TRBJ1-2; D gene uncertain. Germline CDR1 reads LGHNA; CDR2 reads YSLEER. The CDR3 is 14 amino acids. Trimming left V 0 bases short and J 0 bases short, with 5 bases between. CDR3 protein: CASSQEVTNYGYTF. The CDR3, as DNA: TGCGCCAGCAGCCAAGAGGTCACTAACTATGGCTACACCTTC.

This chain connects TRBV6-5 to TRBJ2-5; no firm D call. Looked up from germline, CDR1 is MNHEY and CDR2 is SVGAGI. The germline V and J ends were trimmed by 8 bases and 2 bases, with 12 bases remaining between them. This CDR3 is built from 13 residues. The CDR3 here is CASGHRAQETQYF. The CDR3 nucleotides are TGTGCCAGCGGTCACCGAGCGCAAGAGACCCAGTACTTC.

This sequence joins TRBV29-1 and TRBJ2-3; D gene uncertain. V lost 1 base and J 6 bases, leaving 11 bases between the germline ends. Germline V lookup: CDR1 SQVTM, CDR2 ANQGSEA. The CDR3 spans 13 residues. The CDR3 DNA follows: TGCAGCGTTGAAGGGTCCAGATCGGATACGCAGTATTTT. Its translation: CSVEGSRSDTQYF.

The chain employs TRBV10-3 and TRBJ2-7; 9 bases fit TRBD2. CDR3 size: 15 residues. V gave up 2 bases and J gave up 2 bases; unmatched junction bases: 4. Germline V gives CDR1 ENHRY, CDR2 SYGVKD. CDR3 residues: CAISEEAGGPYEQYF. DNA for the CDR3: TGTGCCATCAGTGAGGAAGCGGGGGGACCCTACGAGCAGTACTTC.

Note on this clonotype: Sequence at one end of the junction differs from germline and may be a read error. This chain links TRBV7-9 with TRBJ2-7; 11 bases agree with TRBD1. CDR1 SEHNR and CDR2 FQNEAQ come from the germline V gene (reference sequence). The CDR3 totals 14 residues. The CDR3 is CACSPGQGAYEQYF. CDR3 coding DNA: TGTGCCTGCAGCCCGGGACAGGGGGCCTACGAGCAGTACTTC.